These T cell receptor beta chains were read from a single sample in a study of T cell responses to AZD1222 COVID-19 vaccine. Assay: immunoSEQ multiplex PCR; the TCRdb copy retains only in-frame clones and omits some. Of 200,000 or so clones in the sample, just over 90% were seen once. The sample consisted of peripheral blood, taken on day 0 of MenACWY control vaccination. The receptor set was obtained from an adult in good health. Both conserved end residues are part of each CDR3.

CDR3aa,v_gene,j_gene
CASSQGSGGHYNEQFF,TRBV4-2,TRBJ2-1
CASSLDGDDQPQHF,TRBV5-1,TRBJ1-5
CASRGGANTGELFF,TRBV28,TRBJ2-2
CASRVGVGNYGYTF,TRBV28,TRBJ1-2
CATSSRGFGEKLFF,TRBV15,TRBJ1-4
CASSATGDQETQYF,TRBV7-2,TRBJ2-5
CASSSPGQGARDEQFF,TRBV7-9,TRBJ2-1
CASSPREGGTEKLFF,TRBV18,TRBJ1-4
CASTWTGSYNEQFF,TRBV10-1,TRBJ2-1
CASSGQGNYGYTF,TRBV5-1,TRBJ1-2
CASSLRSDRVRNQPQHF,TRBV27,TRBJ1-5
CASSEGTGYNEQFF,TRBV6-1,TRBJ2-1
CASSKRGTEAFF,TRBV11-3,TRBJ1-1
CAWSFGHYGYTF,TRBV30,TRBJ1-2
CAWSVNRGTEQFF,TRBV30,TRBJ2-1
CAISPWGNTEAFF,TRBV10-3,TRBJ1-1
CASSSRRTEATEAFF,TRBV5-4,TRBJ1-1
CASSKLQREADTQYF,TRBV21-1,TRBJ2-3
CASSRGKHNEQFF,TRBV16,TRBJ2-1
CASSQDSPDYGYTF,TRBV3-1/TRBV3-2,TRBJ1-2
CASSSRDSPYEQYF,TRBV7-9,TRBJ2-7
CASSSPQLNTEAFF,TRBV4-1,TRBJ1-1
CASSRGGNTEAFF,TRBV3-1/TRBV3-2,TRBJ1-1
CASSQNGQGHQPQHF,TRBV5-6,TRBJ1-5
CASSGLLGNYGYTF,TRBV3-1/TRBV3-2,TRBJ1-2
CASSFMTGGAGSPLHF,TRBV6-2/TRBV6-3,TRBJ1-6
CASSPSQVNTEAFF,TRBV18,TRBJ1-1
CASSSRPQGETQYF,TRBV7-8,TRBJ2-5
CASSGTVNEQFF,TRBV3-1/TRBV3-2,TRBJ2-1
CASRFSGTGNEKLFF,TRBV27,TRBJ1-4
CASGIGGVWRNTEAFF,TRBV5-5,TRBJ1-1
CASSEARRGSPLHF,TRBV2,TRBJ1-6
CASSQERRGTTDTQYF,TRBV4-2,TRBJ2-3
CASKRTASYEQYF,TRBV5-1,TRBJ2-7
CASRVAMNTEAFF,TRBV2,TRBJ1-1
CASSLLEGPAFF,TRBV7-9,TRBJ1-1
CASSQFITGVAGYTF,TRBV4-3,TRBJ1-2
CASSPSTLNQPQHF,TRBV18,TRBJ1-5
CASSPTGEGRRPQHF,TRBV18,TRBJ1-5
CASSLEYSEQFF,TRBV12-3/TRBV12-4,TRBJ2-1
CASTGLEKLFF,TRBV28,TRBJ1-4
CASSFGQSSNQPQHF,TRBV7-2,TRBJ1-5
CASSIRSRGVGNTIYF,TRBV19,TRBJ1-3
CASSLERGSQPQHF,TRBV5-8,TRBJ1-5
CASSSPRDPFPGYTF,TRBV28,TRBJ1-2
CASSDYGGAAFF,TRBV6-4,TRBJ1-1
CASSPLDGGAKNIQYF,TRBV7-9,TRBJ2-4
CASSKQGPGELFF,TRBV7-3,TRBJ2-2
CASSGLGDNSPLHF,TRBV4-2,TRBJ1-6
CASSPGFDGNYGYTF,TRBV7-2,TRBJ1-2